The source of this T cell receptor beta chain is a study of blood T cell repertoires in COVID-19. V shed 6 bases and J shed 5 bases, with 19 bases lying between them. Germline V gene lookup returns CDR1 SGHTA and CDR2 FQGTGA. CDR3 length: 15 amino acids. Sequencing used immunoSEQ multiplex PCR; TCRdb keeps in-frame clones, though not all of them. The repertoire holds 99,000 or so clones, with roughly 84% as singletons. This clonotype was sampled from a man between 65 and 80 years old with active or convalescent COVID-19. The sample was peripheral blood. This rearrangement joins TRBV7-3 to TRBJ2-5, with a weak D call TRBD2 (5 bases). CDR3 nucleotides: TGTGCCAGCAGTTCCCTAGGACTTCCCCAGGAGACCCAGTACTTC. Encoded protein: CASSSLGLPQETQYF.